This TCR beta chain was profiled in a study of Graves' ophthalmopathy and Graves' hyperthyroidism. The CDR3 has 16 residues. The germline V gene encodes CDR1 SGHVS and CDR2 FQNEAQ. Trimming pared 1 base from V and 0 bases from J, leaving 12 bases between. Study-level points and caveats: Also, most clonotypes expanded in the thyroid above 0.001 frequency appeared in blood.

The sequenced template was RNA, covering the TCR beta CDR3 region. Following a first-round RT-PCR that used HTBI primers, a second-round multiplex PCR was carried out. TCRdb re-analysed the multiplex PCR reads in MiXCR, keeping a single row per CDR3 protein. The sample includes 210,000 or so distinct CDR3 sequences, roughly 29% of them seen just once. This clonotype was recorded at least ten times. Its specificity is not known. J is TRBJ2-5 and V is TRBV7-8; no clear D gene. The receptor comes from a man aged 45-65 years with Graves' ophthalmopathy. The sample was peripheral blood. This CDR3 reads CASSLGRLGYQETQYF. The DNA for the CDR3 is TGTGCCAGCAGCTTAGGGCGATTGGGGTACCAAGAGACCCAGTACTTC.